The 5 T cell receptor beta chains given below trace back to one sample, sequenced in a study of T cell changes during pregnancy in multiple sclerosis. Some clones are missing from TCRdb's copy, which holds only in-frame ones; the method was immunoSEQ multiplex PCR. The table lists around 40,000 clones, about 92% of them singletons. The specimen comprised CD4+ T cells from peripheral blood mononuclear cells, sampled in the third trimester of pregnancy. Receptors were obtained from a female donor with multiple sclerosis, enrolled in a pregnancy study.

CDR3 in amino acids: CAWAPGQAGQLFF. DNA of the CDR3: TGTGCCTGGGCCCCGGGACAGGCGGGCCAACTGTTTTTT. V gene TRBV30 combines with J gene TRBJ1-4; TRBD1 aligns across 8 bases. With V trimmed by 5 bases and J by 12 bases, 11 bases remained unmatched. CDR3 length equals 13 residues. The V gene's germline CDR1 is GTSNPN and CDR2 SVGIG (reference sequence).

This chain links TRBV2 with TRBJ2-7; a possible D gene is TRBD2 (5 bases). The germline V gene has CDR1 SNHLY and CDR2 FYNNEI. Trimming pared 3 bases from V and 3 bases from J, leaving 12 bases between. The CDR3 length is 14 residues. CDR3 DNA sequence: TGTGCCAGCAGTGAGAGGGAGACCGTCTACGAGCAGTACTTC. Residues: CASSERETVYEQYF.

This chain links TRBV7-3 with TRBJ2-1; TRBD2 aligns across 12 bases. CDR3 length: 16 residues. In germline, CDR1 is SGHTA, CDR2 FQGTGA. V was clipped by 4 bases and J by 3 bases; unmatched bases: 4. CDR3 sequence (DNA): TGTGCCAGCAGCTCGGGACTAGCGGGTTTCTACAATGAGCAGTTCTTC. It is translated as CASSSGLAGFYNEQFF.

This chain connects TRBV5-1 to TRBJ2-3, with D uncertain. Trimming removed 4 bases at V and 4 bases at J, with 7 bases between. CDR3 length: 12 amino acids. Germline V lookup: CDR1 SGHRS, CDR2 YFSETQ. CDR3 protein: CASSDQADTQYF. The CDR3 coding sequence is TGCGCCAGCAGCGACCAGGCAGATACGCAGTATTTT.

The rearrangement links TRBV18 to TRBJ2-7; D is possibly TRBD2 (5 bases). This CDR3 is 16 amino acids long. V was cut by 0 bases and J by 3 bases, with 15 bases left in between. The V gene's germline CDR1 is KGHSH and CDR2 LQKENI. This CDR3 is CASSPPGIIAGYEQYF. The CDR3 DNA reads TGTGCCAGCTCACCACCGGGCATAATCGCGGGCTACGAGCAGTACTTC.